This entry features one T cell receptor beta chain sequence. The assay was immunoSEQ multiplex PCR, and TCRdb's table has in-frame clones only and misses some. The sample yields 20,000 to 30,000 clones, around 82% seen once. The sample is drawn from a study of PD-1 blockade in classical Hodgkin lymphoma. All trial patients relapsed after autologous stem cell transplantation. The TCR originated in a human donor with classical Hodgkin lymphoma. The sequencing here drew on peripheral blood mononuclear cells (PBMCs), taken before the second cycle of nivolumab.

CDR3 DNA: TGTGCCAGTACGGGGAGTAGGGCCAACGTCCTGACTTTC. This encodes CASTGSRANVLTF. This chain uses TRBV19 with TRBJ2-6, with a possible D match to TRBD2 (5 bases). V lost 7 bases and J 5 bases, leaving 9 bases between the germline ends. The germline CDR1 and CDR2 sequences are LNHDA and SQIVND (reference sequence). CDR3 length equals 13 residues.